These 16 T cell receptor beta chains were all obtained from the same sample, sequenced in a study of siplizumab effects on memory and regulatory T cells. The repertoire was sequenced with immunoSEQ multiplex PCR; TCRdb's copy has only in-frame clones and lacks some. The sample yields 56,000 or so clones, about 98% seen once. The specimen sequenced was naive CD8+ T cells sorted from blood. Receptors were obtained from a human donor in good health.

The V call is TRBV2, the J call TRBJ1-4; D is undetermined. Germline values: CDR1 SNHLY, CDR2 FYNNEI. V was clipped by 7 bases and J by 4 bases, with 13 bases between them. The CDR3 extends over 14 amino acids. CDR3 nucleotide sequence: TGTGCCAGCACCGGTAGGGAGATTAATGAAAAACTGTTTTTT. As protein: CASTGREINEKLFF. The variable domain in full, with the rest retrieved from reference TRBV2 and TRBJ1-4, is EPEVTQTPSHQVTQMGQEVILRCVPISNHLYFYWYRQILGQKVEFLVSFYNNEISEKSEIFDDQFSVERPDGSNFTLKIRSTKLEDSAMYFCASTGREINEKLFFGSGTQLSVL.

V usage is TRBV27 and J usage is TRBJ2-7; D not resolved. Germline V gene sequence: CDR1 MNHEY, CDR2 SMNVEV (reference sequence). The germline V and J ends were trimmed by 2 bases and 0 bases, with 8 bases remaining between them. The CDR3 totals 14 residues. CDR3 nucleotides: TGTGCCAGCAGTTTAGCGGAAAGCTCCTACGAGCAGTACTTC. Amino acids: CASSLAESSYEQYF.

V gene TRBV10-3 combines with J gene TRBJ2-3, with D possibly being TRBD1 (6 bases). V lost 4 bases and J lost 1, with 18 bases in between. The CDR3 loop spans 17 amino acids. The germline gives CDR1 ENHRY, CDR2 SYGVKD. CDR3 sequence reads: CAISGPLTGDGTDTQYF. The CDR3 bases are TGTGCCATCAGTGGCCCACTGACAGGAGACGGCACAGATACGCAGTATTTT.

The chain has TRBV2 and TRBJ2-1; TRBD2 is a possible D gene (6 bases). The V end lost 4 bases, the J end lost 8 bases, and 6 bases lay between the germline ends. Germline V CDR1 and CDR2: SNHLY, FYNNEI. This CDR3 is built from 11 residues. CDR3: CASSGGDEQFF. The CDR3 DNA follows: TGTGCCAGCAGTGGGGGGGATGAGCAGTTCTTC.

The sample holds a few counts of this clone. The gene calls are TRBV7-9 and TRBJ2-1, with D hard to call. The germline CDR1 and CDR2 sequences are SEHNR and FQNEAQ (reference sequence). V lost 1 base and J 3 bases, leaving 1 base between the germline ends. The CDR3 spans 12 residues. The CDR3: CASSLGYNEQFF. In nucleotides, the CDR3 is TGTGCCAGCAGCTTAGGCTACAATGAGCAGTTCTTC.

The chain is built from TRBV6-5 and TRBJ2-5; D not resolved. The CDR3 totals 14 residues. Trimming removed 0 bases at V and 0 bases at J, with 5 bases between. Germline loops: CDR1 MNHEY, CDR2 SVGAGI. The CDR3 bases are TGTGCCAGCAGTTACTCGCCGGACCAAGAGACCCAGTACTTC. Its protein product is CASSYSPDQETQYF.

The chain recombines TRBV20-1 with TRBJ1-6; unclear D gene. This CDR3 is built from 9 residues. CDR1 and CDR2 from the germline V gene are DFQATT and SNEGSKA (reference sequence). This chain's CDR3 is CRRHSPLHF. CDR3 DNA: TGCAGGCGGCATTCACCCCTCCACTTT.

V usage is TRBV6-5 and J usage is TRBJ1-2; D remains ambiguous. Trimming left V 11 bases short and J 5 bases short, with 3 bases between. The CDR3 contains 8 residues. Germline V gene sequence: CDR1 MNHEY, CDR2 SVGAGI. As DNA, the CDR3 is TGTGCCGTTTATGGCTACACCTTC. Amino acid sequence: CAVYGYTF.

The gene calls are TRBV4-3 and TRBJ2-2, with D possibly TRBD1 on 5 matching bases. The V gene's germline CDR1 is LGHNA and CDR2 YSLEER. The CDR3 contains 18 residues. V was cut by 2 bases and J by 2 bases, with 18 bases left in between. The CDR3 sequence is CASSQFRTSTANTGELFF. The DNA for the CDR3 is TGCGCCAGCAGCCAATTTAGAACCTCGACAGCCAACACCGGGGAGCTGTTTTTT.

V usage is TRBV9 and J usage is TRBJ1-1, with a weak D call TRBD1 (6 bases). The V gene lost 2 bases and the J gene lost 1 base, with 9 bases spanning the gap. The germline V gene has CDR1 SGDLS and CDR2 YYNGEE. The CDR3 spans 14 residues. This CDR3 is CASSVQGSNTEAFF. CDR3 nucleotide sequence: TGTGCCAGCAGCGTTCAGGGGTCGAACACTGAAGCTTTCTTT. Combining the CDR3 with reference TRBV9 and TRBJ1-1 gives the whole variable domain DSGVTQTPKHLITATGQRVTLRCSPRSGDLSVYWYQQSLDQGLQFLIQYYNGEERAKGNILERFSAQQFPDLHSELNLSSLELGDSALYFCASSVQGSNTEAFFGQGTRLTVV.

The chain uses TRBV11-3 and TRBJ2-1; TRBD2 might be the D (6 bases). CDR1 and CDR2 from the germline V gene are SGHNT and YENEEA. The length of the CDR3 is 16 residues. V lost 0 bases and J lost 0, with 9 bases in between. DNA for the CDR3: TGTGCCAGCAGCTTAGACGGGAGAATCTCCTACAATGAGCAGTTCTTC. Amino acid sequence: CASSLDGRISYNEQFF.

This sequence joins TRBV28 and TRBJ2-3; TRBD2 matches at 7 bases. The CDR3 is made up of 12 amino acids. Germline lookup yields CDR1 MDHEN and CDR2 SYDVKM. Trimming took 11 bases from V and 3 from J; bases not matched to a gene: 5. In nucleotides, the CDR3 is TGTGCCGGGAGGGAGGGAACAGATACGCAGTATTTT. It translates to CAGREGTDTQYF.

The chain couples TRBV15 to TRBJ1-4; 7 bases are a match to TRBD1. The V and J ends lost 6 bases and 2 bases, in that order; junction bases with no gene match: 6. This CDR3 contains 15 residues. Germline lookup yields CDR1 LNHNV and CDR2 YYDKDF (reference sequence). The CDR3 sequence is CATSAWTGTNEKLFF. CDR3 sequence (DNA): TGTGCCACCAGTGCCTGGACAGGCACTAATGAAAAACTGTTTTTT.

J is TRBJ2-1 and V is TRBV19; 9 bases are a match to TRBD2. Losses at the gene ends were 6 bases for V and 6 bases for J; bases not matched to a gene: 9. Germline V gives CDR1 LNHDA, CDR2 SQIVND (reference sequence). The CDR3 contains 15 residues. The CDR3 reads CASRDSGSFFNEQFF. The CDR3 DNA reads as TGTGCCAGTAGAGATAGCGGGAGTTTTTTCAATGAGCAGTTCTTC.

CDR3 region: CASGGQTNDNEQFF. The CDR3 coding sequence is TGTGCCAGCGGGGGACAGACTAATGACAATGAGCAGTTCTTC. The rearrangement joins TRBV9 to TRBJ2-1; 7 positions match TRBD1. V lost 7 bases, J lost 5 bases, and 9 bases stayed unmatched. The CDR3 extends over 14 amino acids. Germline V CDR1 and CDR2: SGDLS, YYNGEE. Filled out from reference TRBV9 and TRBJ2-1, the complete variable domain reads DSGVTQTPKHLITATGQRVTLRCSPRSGDLSVYWYQQSLDQGLQFLIQYYNGEERAKGNILERFSAQQFPDLHSELNLSSLELGDSALYFCASGGQTNDNEQFFGPGTRLTVL.

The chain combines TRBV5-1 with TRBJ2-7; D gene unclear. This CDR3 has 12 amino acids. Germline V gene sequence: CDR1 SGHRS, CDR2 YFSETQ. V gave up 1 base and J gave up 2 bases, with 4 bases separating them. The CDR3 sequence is CASSLTAYEQYF. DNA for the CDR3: TGCGCCAGCAGCTTGACCGCCTACGAGCAGTACTTC.